A single sample gave rise to the 22 T cell receptor beta chains below, sequenced in a study of shared clonotypes between healthy human individuals. CD45RO-negative, CCR7-positively selected cells formed the naive CD8 fraction, excluding terminally differentiated effector memory CD45RA+ cells. Profiled with immunoSEQ multiplex PCR; TCRdb holds only in-frame clones, not every one. This sample has hundreds of thousands of clones, with approximately 95% found just once. Sequenced: naive CD8+ T cells sorted from blood. The origin of the receptors is a woman in her 30s in good health.

This clone has a single count. This rearrangement joins TRBV28 to TRBJ1-1; 9 nucleotides match TRBD1. J gave up 10 bases and V 5 bases, and 14 bases lay outside the gene matches. CDR1 is MDHEN, CDR2 SYDVKM, per germline. CDR3 length: 15 amino acids. CDR3 DNA sequence: TGTGCCAGCAGTCCCCTGACAGGGGGGTCGGAGGGAGCTTTCTTT. Its protein product is CASSPLTGGSEGAFF. The variable domain in full, completed from reference TRBV28 and TRBJ1-1, reads DVKVTQSSRYLVKRTGEKVFLECVQDMDHENMFWYRQDPGLGLRLIYFSYDVKMKEKGDIPEGYSVSREKKERFSLILESASTNQTSMYLCASSPLTGGSEGAFFGQGTRLTVV.

The chain recombines TRBV5-1 with TRBJ2-7, with D unresolved. Germline V gene lookup returns CDR1 SGHRS and CDR2 YFSETQ. There are 12 residues in the CDR3. Trimming shortened V by 0 bases and J by 7 bases, and 8 bases separated the two germline ends. As DNA, the CDR3 is TGCGCCAGCAGCTTGGAGTTGCGGGAGCAGTACTTC. The encoded protein is CASSLELREQYF. The full variable domain, rest sourced from reference TRBV5-1 and TRBJ2-7, is KAGVTQTPRYLIKTRGQQVTLSCSPISGHRSVSWYQQTPGQGLQFLFEYFSETQRNKGNFPGRFSGRQFSNSRSEMNVSTLELGDSALYLCASSLELREQYFGPGTRLTVT.

The gene calls are TRBV2 and TRBJ1-4; D unclear. The CDR3 spans 16 residues. Germline V gene lookup returns CDR1 SNHLY and CDR2 FYNNEI. Trimming removed 1 base at V and 1 base at J, with 10 bases between. This chain's CDR3 is CASSEGNIETNEKLFF. CDR3 nucleotide sequence: TGTGCCAGCAGTGAAGGGAACATAGAAACTAATGAAAAACTGTTTTTT.

V gene TRBV28 combines with J gene TRBJ2-3, with D possibly TRBD1 on 6 matching bases. The CDR3 spans 16 residues. V lost 2 bases, J lost 0 bases, and 12 bases lay in between. Germline loops: CDR1 MDHEN, CDR2 SYDVKM. This chain's CDR3 is CASSLAQGLSTDTQYF. The CDR3 DNA reads as TGTGCCAGCAGTTTAGCCCAGGGGCTTAGCACAGATACGCAGTATTTT.

Concerning this clone: Different DNA sequences within this sample yield the same CDR3. V usage is TRBV29-1 and J usage is TRBJ2-7; TRBD2 is a possible D gene (5 bases). Germline CDR1 reads SQVTM; CDR2 reads ANQGSEA. This CDR3 has 13 amino acids. V shed 5 bases and J shed 0 bases, with 11 bases lying between them. The CDR3 protein is CSVLTGSSYEQYF. The CDR3 nucleotides are TGCAGCGTTTTGACGGGAAGCTCCTACGAGCAGTACTTC.

This clone has a single count. The chain is built from TRBV6-6 and TRBJ2-5; TRBD2 matches 8 bases. This CDR3 has 14 residues. Germline trimming cut 3 bases from V and 3 bases from J; bases unmatched to any gene: 3. The germline V gene has CDR1 MNHNY and CDR2 SVGAGI (reference sequence). The CDR3 DNA follows: TGTGCCAGCAGTTATACGACTAGCGAAGAGACCCAGTACTTC. This codes for CASSYTTSEETQYF.

The chain carries TRBV28 and TRBJ1-3; D call uncertain. This CDR3 contains 16 residues. Trimming pared 3 bases from V and 2 bases from J, leaving 14 bases between. CDR1 and CDR2 (germline): MDHEN, SYDVKM. CDR3 protein: CASSFSGGSPGNTIYF. Written as DNA, the CDR3 is TGTGCCAGCAGTTTTTCGGGCGGTTCCCCTGGAAACACCATATATTTT.

This clone was seen only once. The chain couples TRBV6-6 to TRBJ2-7; no definite D call. Germline CDR1 and CDR2: MNHNY and SVGAGI (reference sequence). The CDR3 extends over 14 amino acids. V shed 0 bases and J shed 3 bases, with 9 bases lying between them. CDR3 sequence (DNA): TGTGCCAGCAGTTACTCGGGGATGGGCTACGAGCAGTACTTC. Amino acid sequence: CASSYSGMGYEQYF.

This chain uses TRBV27 with TRBJ1-5; TRBD1 matches 9 bases. The CDR3 loop spans 16 amino acids. Germline V gives CDR1 MNHEY, CDR2 SMNVEV (reference sequence). V gave up 7 bases and J gave up 1 base; unmatched junction bases: 8. The CDR3 nucleotides are TGTGCCAGCAAGGACAGGGGCCTCGGGAGCAATCAGCCCCAGCATTTT. Protein product: CASKDRGLGSNQPQHF.

The rearrangement uses TRBV18 and TRBJ2-7, with D uncertain. The ends were cut back, 1 base at V and 0 bases at J, with 10 bases in the middle. CDR3 length: 15 amino acids. CDR1 is KGHSH and CDR2 is LQKENI in the germline V gene. The CDR3 nucleotides are TGTGCCAGCTCACCACTCGCGGAACACTCCTACGAGCAGTACTTC. Protein product: CASSPLAEHSYEQYF.

V gene TRBV2 combines with J gene TRBJ2-5; D uncertain. The CDR3 is 11 amino acids. The germline CDR1 and CDR2 sequences are SNHLY and FYNNEI. Between the trimmed V and J ends, which lost 3 bases and 5 bases, there was a span of 4 bases. CDR3 loop: CASSDPETQYF. The CDR3 DNA reads TGTGCCAGCAGTGATCCGGAGACCCAGTACTTC.

The chain is built from TRBV28 and TRBJ2-7, with 12 bases that match TRBD2. CDR3 length equals 20 residues. V shed 3 bases and J 1 base; nucleotides not matched to a gene: 16. Germline V gene lookup returns CDR1 MDHEN and CDR2 SYDVKM. The CDR3 here is CASSFLRLAGAWKESYEQYF. The DNA of the CDR3 is TGTGCCAGCAGTTTCCTTAGACTAGCGGGAGCGTGGAAGGAGTCCTACGAGCAGTACTTC.

This chain joins TRBV6-1 and TRBJ2-7, with 7 bases aligning to TRBD1. Per germline, CDR1 MNHNS and CDR2 SASEGT. CDR3 length: 14 amino acids. V lost 1 base to trimming and J lost 10 bases; unmatched junction nucleotides: 10. Written as DNA, the CDR3 is TGTGCCAGCAGTGAAGTGGGACAGCTCTGGGGCCAGTACTTC. This sequence encodes CASSEVGQLWGQYF.

This rearrangement joins TRBV2 to TRBJ1-1; D gene unclear. The V gene lost 4 bases and the J gene lost 2 bases, with 14 bases spanning the gap. The length of the CDR3 is 15 residues. The germline CDR1 and CDR2 sequences are SNHLY and FYNNEI. The CDR3: CASSVEVPPNTEAFF. CDR3 in DNA: TGTGCCAGCAGTGTCGAGGTGCCCCCTAACACTGAAGCTTTCTTT.

The chain is built from TRBV19 and TRBJ2-7, with 8 bases identical to TRBD2. The ends lost 0 bases at V and 1 base at J; junction bases unmatched: 5. CDR1 is LNHDA and CDR2 is SQIVND in the germline V gene (reference sequence). This CDR3 has 16 amino acids. This chain's CDR3 is CASSIDGAGASYEQYF. The CDR3 bases are TGTGCCAGTAGTATAGATGGAGCGGGAGCGTCCTACGAGCAGTACTTC.

This chain joins TRBV19 and TRBJ2-7; 15 bases line up with TRBD2. The germline CDR1 and CDR2 sequences are LNHDA and SQIVND (reference sequence). The CDR3 covers 15 residues. The junction had 5 bases not matched to a gene; V was cut back by 6 bases and J by 5 bases. This CDR3 is CASRSRTSGRDEQYF. The CDR3 DNA reads as TGTGCCAGTAGGAGTAGGACTAGCGGGAGGGACGAGCAGTACTTC.

This chain connects TRBV28 to TRBJ2-7, with 9 bases that match TRBD2. Germline trimming cut 2 bases from V and 2 bases from J; bases unmatched to any gene: 4. The CDR3 is made up of 15 amino acids. Germline V gives CDR1 MDHEN, CDR2 SYDVKM. CDR3 amino acids: CASSLRLAETYEQYF. CDR3 coding DNA: TGTGCCAGCAGTTTAAGACTAGCGGAGACCTACGAGCAGTACTTC.

The chain couples TRBV7-8 to TRBJ2-7; tentative D call: TRBD1 (6 bases). The length of the CDR3 is 13 residues. The V gene's germline CDR1 is SGHVS and CDR2 FQNEAQ. The V end lost 7 bases, the J end lost 6 bases, and 16 bases lay between the germline ends. The CDR3, as DNA: TGTGCCAGCAAACTAACCACAGGGATCGAGCAGTACTTC. This gives the protein CASKLTTGIEQYF.

The chain combines TRBV19 with TRBJ2-1; the match to TRBD2 covers 7 bases. The CDR3 is 14 residues long. The J segment lost 1 base and the V segment lost 9 bases, leaving 6 bases of the junction unmatched. The germline gives CDR1 LNHDA, CDR2 SQIVND (reference sequence). The CDR3 region is CASTAGDSYNEQFF. The CDR3 nucleotides are TGTGCCAGCACCGCGGGGGATTCCTACAATGAGCAGTTCTTC.

The chain couples TRBV28 to TRBJ2-7; 7 positions match TRBD2. There are 17 residues in the CDR3. V was pared by 4 bases and J by 1 base, with 13 bases of the junction left unmatched. From germline, CDR1 is MDHEN and CDR2 SYDVKM. The chain's CDR3 is CASSSPVRTSISYEQYF. The CDR3 DNA reads as TGTGCCAGCAGTTCGCCCGTTAGGACTAGTATATCCTACGAGCAGTACTTC. Full variable domain (remainder filled in from reference TRBV28 and TRBJ2-7): DVKVTQSSRYLVKRTGEKVFLECVQDMDHENMFWYRQDPGLGLRLIYFSYDVKMKEKGDIPEGYSVSREKKERFSLILESASTNQTSMYLCASSSPVRTSISYEQYFGPGTRLTVT.

V is TRBV13 and J is TRBJ2-1; 10 bases line up with TRBD1. V lost 4 bases, J lost 7 bases, and 4 bases stayed unmatched. The CDR3 runs 14 residues. CDR1 and CDR2 (germline): PRHDT, FYEKMQ (reference sequence). The CDR3, as DNA: TGTGCCAGCAGCTCGGACAGGGGGAGTAATGAGCAGTTCTTC. Translation: CASSSDRGSNEQFF.

The gene calls are TRBV5-6 and TRBJ1-2; a possible D gene is TRBD1 (6 bases). The germline V and J ends were trimmed by 3 bases and 4 bases, with 25 bases remaining between them. In germline, CDR1 is SGHDT, CDR2 YYEEEE. CDR3 length equals 18 residues. The CDR3 DNA sequence: TGTGCCAGCAGCTCTGGGTCTGGGCCAGGGGATCGGGCCTATGGCTACACCTTC. It encodes CASSSGSGPGDRAYGYTF.